This entry lists 3 T cell receptor beta chains sequenced from one sample in a study of shared clonotypes between healthy human individuals. The method was immunoSEQ multiplex PCR; TCRdb's version includes in-frame clones alone and lacks a portion of them. The sample holds 180,000 or so clones; over 80% are singletons and the top ten take 0.067%. Sequencing was carried out using naive CD4+ T cells sorted from blood. The subset: CD45RA+ positively selected. The source of these receptors is a woman aged 25-40 years in good health.

This rearrangement joins TRBV4-2 to TRBJ2-6, with D uncertain. The CDR3 loop spans 17 amino acids. Trimming took 5 bases from V and 5 from J, leaving 19 bases between them. Per germline, CDR1 LGHNA and CDR2 YNFKEQ. CDR3 loop: CASSSIRKGYRANVLTF. CDR3 sequence (DNA): TGTGCCAGCAGCTCCATACGCAAAGGTTACAGGGCCAACGTCCTGACTTTC.

The rearrangement joins TRBV28 to TRBJ2-1, with D uncertain. The CDR3 is 15 amino acids. Germline-derived CDR1 and CDR2 are MDHEN and SYDVKM. Trimming took off 3 bases at V and 8 bases at J, with 17 bases between the two ends. The CDR3 bases are TGTGCCAGCAGTTTTAGGTTGGTCCTTTCTGATGAGCAGTTCTTC. It codes for CASSFRLVLSDEQFF.

This clone has just one count. The chain employs TRBV5-4 and TRBJ2-6; 7 nucleotides align to TRBD1. Unmatched junction bases numbered 6, after V lost 0 bases and J lost 0 bases. Germline assignment: CDR1 SGHNT and CDR2 YYREEE (reference sequence). The CDR3 extends over 18 amino acids. The CDR3 loop is CASSLDLGQSSGANVLTF. The CDR3 region has the DNA TGTGCCAGCAGCTTGGATCTGGGACAGAGCTCTGGGGCCAACGTCCTGACTTTC.